This entry is about one T cell receptor beta chain. Its antigen remains unknown. This sample is part of a study of cytomegalovirus exposure and HLA in healthy donors. Findings and caveats of the study: HLA restriction was apparent for most CMV-associated TCR beta chains in a later analysis. Accounts indicate the classifier identified cytomegalovirus status with strong specificity and sensitivity.

With 60 Vbeta and 13 Jbeta primers, the PCR was carried out. The protocol was immunoSEQ multiplex PCR, while the TCRdb copy is restricted to in-frame clones and leaves out a portion. The sample yields under 150,000 clones, roughly 84% seen once. The CDR3 spans 13 residues. Germline V gene sequence: CDR1 SNHLY, CDR2 FYNNEI. V lost 8 bases and J 5 bases, leaving 13 bases between the germline ends. The rearrangement uses TRBV2 and TRBJ2-1; D unclear. Sequencing was done on a sample of PBMCs. The clonotype was recovered from a girl aged 2 to 9 in good health and CMV-seronegative. The CDR3 loop is CASRASEDNEQFF. CDR3 in DNA: TGTGCCAGCCGTGCTTCCGAGGACAATGAGCAGTTCTTC. The full variable domain, with the rest looked up from reference TRBV2 and TRBJ2-1, is EPEVTQTPSHQVTQMGQEVILRCVPISNHLYFYWYRQILGQKVEFLVSFYNNEISEKSEIFDDQFSVERPDGSNFTLKIRSTKLEDSAMYFCASRASEDNEQFFGPGTRLTVL.